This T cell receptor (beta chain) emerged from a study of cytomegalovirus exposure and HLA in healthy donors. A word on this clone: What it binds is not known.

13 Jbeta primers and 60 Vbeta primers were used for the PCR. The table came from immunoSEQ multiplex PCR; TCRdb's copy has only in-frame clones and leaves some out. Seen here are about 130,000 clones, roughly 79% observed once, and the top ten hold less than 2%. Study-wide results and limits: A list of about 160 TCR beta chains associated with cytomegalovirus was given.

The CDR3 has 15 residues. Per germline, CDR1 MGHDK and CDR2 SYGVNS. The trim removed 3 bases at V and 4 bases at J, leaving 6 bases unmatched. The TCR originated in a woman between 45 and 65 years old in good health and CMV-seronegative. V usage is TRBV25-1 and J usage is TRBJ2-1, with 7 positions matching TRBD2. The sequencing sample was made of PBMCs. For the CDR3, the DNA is TGTGCCAGCAGTGAGTGGTCTAGCGGATACAATGAGCAGTTCTTC. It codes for CASSEWSSGYNEQFF.